This T cell receptor (beta chain) is drawn from a study of blood T cell repertoires in COVID-19. Study-level information: The analysed material was cDNA or gDNA that came from T cells, B-cell-depleted T cells, or PBMCs.

Clones were sequenced by immunoSEQ multiplex PCR, and TCRdb holds only the in-frame ones, with some missing. The data contain approximately 500,000 clones, roughly 89% of them seen just once; the ten biggest clones take up roughly 0.84%. The CDR3 has 15 residues. Germline loops: CDR1 MNHEY, CDR2 SMNVEV (reference sequence). Trimming at V came to 7 bases and at J to 1 base, leaving 8 bases not matched to a gene. Sequenced: peripheral blood. The rearrangement uses TRBV27 and TRBJ1-2, with 8 bases lining up with TRBD1. The receptor comes from a man aged 18 to 30 with COVID-19, enrolled during active disease. The CDR3 DNA reads as TGTGCCAGCAATCCAGGGGGCGCATTTAACTATGGCTACACCTTC. Its protein is CASNPGGAFNYGYTF.